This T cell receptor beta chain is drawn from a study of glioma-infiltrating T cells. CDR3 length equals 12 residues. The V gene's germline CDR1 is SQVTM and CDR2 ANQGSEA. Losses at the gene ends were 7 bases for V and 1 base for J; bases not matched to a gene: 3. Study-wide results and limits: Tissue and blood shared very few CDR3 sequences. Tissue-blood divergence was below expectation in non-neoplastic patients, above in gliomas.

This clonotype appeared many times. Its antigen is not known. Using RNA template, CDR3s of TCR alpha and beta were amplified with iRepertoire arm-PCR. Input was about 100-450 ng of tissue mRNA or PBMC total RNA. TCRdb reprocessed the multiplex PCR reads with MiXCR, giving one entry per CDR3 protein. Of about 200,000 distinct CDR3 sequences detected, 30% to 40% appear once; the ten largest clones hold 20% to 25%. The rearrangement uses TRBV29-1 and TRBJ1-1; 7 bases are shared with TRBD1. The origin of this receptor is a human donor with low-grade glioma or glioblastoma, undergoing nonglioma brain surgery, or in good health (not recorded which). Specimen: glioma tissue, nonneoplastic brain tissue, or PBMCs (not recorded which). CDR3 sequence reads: CSAYRGNTEAFF. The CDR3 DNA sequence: TGCAGCGCCTACAGGGGGAACACTGAAGCTTTCTTT.